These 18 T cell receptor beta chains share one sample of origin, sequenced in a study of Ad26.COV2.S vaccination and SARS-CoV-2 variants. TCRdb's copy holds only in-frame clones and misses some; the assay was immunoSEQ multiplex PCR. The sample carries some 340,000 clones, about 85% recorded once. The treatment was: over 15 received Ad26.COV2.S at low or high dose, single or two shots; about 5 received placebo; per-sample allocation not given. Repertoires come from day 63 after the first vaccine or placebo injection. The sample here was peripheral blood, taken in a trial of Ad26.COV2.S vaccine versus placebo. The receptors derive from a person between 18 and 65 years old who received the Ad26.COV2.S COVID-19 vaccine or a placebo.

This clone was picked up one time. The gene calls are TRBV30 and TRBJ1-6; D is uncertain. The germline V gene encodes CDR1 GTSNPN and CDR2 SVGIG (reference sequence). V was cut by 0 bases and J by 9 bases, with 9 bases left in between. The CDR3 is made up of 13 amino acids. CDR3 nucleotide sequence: TGTGCCTGGAGTGTAGAGGGCCTTTCACCCCTCCACTTT. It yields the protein CAWSVEGLSPLHF.

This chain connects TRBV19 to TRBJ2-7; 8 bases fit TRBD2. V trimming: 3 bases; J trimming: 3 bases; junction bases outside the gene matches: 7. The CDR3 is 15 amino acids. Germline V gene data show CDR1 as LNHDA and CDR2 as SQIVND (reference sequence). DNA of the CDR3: TGTGCCAGTAGTATCTACGGGGGGGCTAACTACGAGCAGTACTTC. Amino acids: CASSIYGGANYEQYF.

CDR3 bases: TGTGCCAGCTCACCCTCTAGCGGGTCCTACGAGCAGTACTTC. Protein: CASSPSSGSYEQYF. The V gene is TRBV18, the J gene TRBJ2-7, with TRBD2 matching 8 bases. CDR1 is KGHSH and CDR2 is LQKENI in the germline V gene. With 3 bases clipped from V and 1 base from J, the junction kept 2 bases outside the gene matches. The CDR3 covers 14 residues.

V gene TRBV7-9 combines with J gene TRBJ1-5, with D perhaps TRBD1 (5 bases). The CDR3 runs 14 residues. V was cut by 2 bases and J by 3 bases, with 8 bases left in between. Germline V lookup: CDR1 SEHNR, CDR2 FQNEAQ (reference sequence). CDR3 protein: CASSLRGSNQPQHF. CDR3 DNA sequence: TGTGCCAGCAGCTTACGGGGGTCCAATCAGCCCCAGCATTTT.

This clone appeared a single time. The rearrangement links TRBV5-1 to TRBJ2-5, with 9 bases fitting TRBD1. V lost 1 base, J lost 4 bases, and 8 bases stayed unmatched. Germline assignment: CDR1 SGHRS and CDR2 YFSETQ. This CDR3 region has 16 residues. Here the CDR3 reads CASSLSPTGGLETQYF. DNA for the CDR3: TGCGCCAGCAGCTTGTCACCCACAGGGGGCTTAGAGACCCAGTACTTC. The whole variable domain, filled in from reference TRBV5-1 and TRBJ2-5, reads KAGVTQTPRYLIKTRGQQVTLSCSPISGHRSVSWYQQTPGQGLQFLFEYFSETQRNKGNFPGRFSGRQFSNSRSEMNVSTLELGDSALYLCASSLSPTGGLETQYFGPGTRLLVL.

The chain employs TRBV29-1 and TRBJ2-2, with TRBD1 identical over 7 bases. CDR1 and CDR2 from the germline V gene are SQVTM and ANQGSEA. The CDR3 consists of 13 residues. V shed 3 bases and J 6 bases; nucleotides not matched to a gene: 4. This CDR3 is CSVDRGQAGELFF. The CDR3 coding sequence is TGCAGCGTTGATAGGGGGCAGGCCGGGGAGCTGTTTTTT.

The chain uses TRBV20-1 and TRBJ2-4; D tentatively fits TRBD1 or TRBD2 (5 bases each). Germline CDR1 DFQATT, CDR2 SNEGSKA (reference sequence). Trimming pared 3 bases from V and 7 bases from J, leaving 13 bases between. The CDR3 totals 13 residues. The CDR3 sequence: CSASGGGGNIQYF. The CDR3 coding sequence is TGCAGTGCTAGTGGTGGGGGTGGGAACATTCAGTACTTC.

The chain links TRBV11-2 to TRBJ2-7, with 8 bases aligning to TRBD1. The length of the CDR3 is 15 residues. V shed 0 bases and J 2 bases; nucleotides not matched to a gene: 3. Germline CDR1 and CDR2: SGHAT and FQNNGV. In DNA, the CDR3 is TGTGCCAGCAGCTTAGAGAGACAGGGGACCTACGAGCAGTACTTC. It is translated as CASSLERQGTYEQYF.

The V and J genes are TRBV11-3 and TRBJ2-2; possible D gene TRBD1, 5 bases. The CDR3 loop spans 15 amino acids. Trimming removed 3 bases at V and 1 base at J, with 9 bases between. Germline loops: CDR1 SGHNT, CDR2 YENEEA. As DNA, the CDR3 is TGTGCCAGCAGCTTTTCAGGGATGAACACCGGGGAGCTGTTTTTT. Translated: CASSFSGMNTGELFF. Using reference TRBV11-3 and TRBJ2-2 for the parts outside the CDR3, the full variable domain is EAGVVQSPRYKIIEKKQPVAFWCNPISGHNTLYWYLQNLGQGPELLIRYENEEAVDDSQLPKDRFSAERLKGVDSTLKIQPAELGDSAVYLCASSFSGMNTGELFFGEGSRLTVL.

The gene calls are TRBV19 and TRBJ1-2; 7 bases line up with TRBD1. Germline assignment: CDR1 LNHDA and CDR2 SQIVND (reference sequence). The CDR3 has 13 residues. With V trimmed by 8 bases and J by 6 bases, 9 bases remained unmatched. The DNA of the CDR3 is TGTGCCAGTTCTGACAGGGCTGGTCATGGCTACACCTTC. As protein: CASSDRAGHGYTF.

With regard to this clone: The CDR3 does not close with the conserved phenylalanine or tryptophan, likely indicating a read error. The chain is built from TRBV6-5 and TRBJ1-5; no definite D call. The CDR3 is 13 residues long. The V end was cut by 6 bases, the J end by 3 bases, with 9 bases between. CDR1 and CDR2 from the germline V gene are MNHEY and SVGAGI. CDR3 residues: CASRGWDNQPQHL. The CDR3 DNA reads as TGTGCCAGCAGAGGTTGGGACAATCAGCCCCAGCATCTT.

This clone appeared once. The CDR3 protein is CASSRGSRTDTQYF. In DNA form, the CDR3 reads TGTGCCAGCAGCCGAGGGAGCCGTACAGATACGCAGTATTTT. V gene TRBV11-3 combines with J gene TRBJ2-3, with a weak D call TRBD2 (5 bases). Trimming removed 5 bases from V and 3 bases from J, with 12 bases in between. Germline CDR1 is SGHNT and CDR2 is YENEEA. The CDR3 is made up of 14 amino acids. The full variable domain, rest sourced from reference TRBV11-3 and TRBJ2-3, is EAGVVQSPRYKIIEKKQPVAFWCNPISGHNTLYWYLQNLGQGPELLIRYENEEAVDDSQLPKDRFSAERLKGVDSTLKIQPAELGDSAVYLCASSRGSRTDTQYFGPGTRLTVL.

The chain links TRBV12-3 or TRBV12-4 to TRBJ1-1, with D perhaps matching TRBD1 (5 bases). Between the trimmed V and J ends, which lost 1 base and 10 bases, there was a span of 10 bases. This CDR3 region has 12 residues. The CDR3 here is CASSLVGGRAFF. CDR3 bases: TGTGCCAGCAGTTTAGTGGGGGGACGAGCTTTCTTT.

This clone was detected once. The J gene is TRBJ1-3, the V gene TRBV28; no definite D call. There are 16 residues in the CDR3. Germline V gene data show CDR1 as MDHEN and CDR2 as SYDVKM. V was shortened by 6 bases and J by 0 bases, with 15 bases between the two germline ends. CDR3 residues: CASSYNGPSSGNTIYF. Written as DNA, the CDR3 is TGTGCCAGCAGCTACAATGGACCGAGCTCTGGAAACACCATATATTTT.

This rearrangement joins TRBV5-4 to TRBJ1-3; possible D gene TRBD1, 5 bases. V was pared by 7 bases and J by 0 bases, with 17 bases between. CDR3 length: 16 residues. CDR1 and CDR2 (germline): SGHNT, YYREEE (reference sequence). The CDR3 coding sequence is TGTGCCAGCCGGGGCGTGCGCCAAACCTCTGGAAACACCATATATTTT. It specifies CASRGVRQTSGNTIYF.

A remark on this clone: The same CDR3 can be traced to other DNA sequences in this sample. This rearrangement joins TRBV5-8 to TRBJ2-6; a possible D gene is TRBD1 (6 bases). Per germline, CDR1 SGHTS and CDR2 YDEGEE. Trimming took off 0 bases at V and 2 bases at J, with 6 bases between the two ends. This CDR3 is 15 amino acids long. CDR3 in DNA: TGTGCCAGCAGCTTGGAGGGGGCTGGGGCCAACGTCCTGACTTTC. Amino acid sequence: CASSLEGAGANVLTF. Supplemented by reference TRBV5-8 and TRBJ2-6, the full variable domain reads EAGVTQSPTHLIKTRGQQATLRCSPISGHTSVYWYQQALGLGLQFLLWYDEGEERNRGNFPPRFSGRQFPNYSSELNVNALELEDSALYLCASSLEGAGANVLTFGAGSRLTVL.

This chain's CDR3 is CATSREGIRPFGELFF. In DNA, the CDR3 is TGTGCCACCAGCAGAGAGGGGATTCGCCCTTTTGGGGAGCTGTTTTTT. The chain recombines TRBV15 with TRBJ2-2; D unclear. The germline CDR1 and CDR2 sequences are LNHNV and YYDKDF (reference sequence). V lost 0 bases to trimming and J lost 8 bases, with 16 bases between them. The CDR3 extends over 16 amino acids.

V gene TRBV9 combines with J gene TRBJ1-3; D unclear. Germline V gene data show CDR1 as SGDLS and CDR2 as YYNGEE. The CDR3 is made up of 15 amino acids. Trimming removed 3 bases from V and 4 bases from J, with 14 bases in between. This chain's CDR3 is CASSASAGEGNTIYF. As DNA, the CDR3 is TGTGCCAGCAGCGCGAGCGCCGGGGAGGGAAACACCATATATTTT.